This T cell receptor (beta chain) derives from a study of blood T cells in healthy people across ages. CDR3 length: 15 residues. The germline V gene has CDR1 DFQATT and CDR2 SNEGSKA (reference sequence). With a J-beta primer mix and a sample-barcoded 5' primer, a second PCR ran about 7 to 12 cycles. In TCRdb, the 5' RACE reads were re-called with MiXCR into one record per CDR3 protein. The data contain over a million distinct CDR3 sequences, 59% of them singletons. The sample was blood. This chain uses TRBV20-1 with TRBJ2-4; a weak D match, TRBD2 (6 bases). The DNA matches TRBJ2-7 better at its end, which makes the J call doubtful. This TCR derives from a man younger than 35 in good health. The CDR3 nucleotides read TGCAGTGCTAGAGATCGCCAGGTTAGCGGCTACGAGCAGTACTTC. Translated: CSARDRQVSGYEQYF.